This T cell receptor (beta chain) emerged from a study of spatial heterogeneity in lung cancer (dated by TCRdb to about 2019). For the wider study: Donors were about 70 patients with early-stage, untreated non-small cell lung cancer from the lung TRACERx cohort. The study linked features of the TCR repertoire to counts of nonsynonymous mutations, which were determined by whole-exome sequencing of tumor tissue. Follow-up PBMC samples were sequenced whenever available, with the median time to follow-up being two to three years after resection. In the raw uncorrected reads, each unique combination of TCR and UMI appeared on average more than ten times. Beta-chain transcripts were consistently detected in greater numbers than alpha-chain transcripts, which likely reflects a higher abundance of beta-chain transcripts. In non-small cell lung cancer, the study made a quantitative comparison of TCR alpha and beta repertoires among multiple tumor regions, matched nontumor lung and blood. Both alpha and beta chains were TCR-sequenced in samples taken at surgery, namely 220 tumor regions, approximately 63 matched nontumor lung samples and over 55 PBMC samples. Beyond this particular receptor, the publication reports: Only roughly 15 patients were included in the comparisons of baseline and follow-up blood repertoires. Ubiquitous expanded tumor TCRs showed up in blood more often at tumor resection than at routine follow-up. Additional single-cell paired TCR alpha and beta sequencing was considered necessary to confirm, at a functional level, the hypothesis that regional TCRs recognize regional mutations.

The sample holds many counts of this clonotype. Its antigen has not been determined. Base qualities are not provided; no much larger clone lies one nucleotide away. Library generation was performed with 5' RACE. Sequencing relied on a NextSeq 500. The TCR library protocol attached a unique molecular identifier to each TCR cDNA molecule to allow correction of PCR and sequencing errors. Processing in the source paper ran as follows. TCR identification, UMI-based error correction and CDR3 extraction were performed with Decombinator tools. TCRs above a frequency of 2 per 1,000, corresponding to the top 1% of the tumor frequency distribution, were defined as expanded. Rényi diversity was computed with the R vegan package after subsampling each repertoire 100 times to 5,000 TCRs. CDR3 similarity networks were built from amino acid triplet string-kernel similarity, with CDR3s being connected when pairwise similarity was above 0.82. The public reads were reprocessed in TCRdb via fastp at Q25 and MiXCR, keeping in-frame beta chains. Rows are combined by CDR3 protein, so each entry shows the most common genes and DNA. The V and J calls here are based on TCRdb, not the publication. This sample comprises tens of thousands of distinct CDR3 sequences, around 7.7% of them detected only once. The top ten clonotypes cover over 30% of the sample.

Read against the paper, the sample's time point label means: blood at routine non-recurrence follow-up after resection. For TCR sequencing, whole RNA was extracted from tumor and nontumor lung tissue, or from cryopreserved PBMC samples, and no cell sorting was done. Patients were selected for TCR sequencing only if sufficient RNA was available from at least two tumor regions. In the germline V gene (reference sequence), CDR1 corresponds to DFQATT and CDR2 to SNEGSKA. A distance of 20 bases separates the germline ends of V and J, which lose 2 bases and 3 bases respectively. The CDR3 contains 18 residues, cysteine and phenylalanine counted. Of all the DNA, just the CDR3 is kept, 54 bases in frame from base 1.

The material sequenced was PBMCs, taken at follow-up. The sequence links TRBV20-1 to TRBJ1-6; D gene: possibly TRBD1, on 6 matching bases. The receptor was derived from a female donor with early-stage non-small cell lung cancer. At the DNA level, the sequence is TGCAGTGCTAGACCTTACTCAGGACAGTCTTTCTATAATTCACCCCTCCACTTT. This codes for CSARPYSGQSFYNSPLHF.